This record looks at one TCR beta chain sequence and its context. Antigen specificity is unknown. This entry comes from a study of cytomegalovirus exposure and HLA in healthy donors. Notes on the study in general: The authors enumerated under 200 TCR beta chains as linked to cytomegalovirus.

The donors were members of the approximately 120-subject validation cohort (separate from the approximately 670-subject first cohort). Assay: immunoSEQ multiplex PCR; the TCRdb copy retains only in-frame clones and omits some. The table includes about 150,000 clones, roughly 90% detected once. The source of this sequence is a man in his late teens or twenties in good health and CMV-seropositive. Specimen: PBMCs.

The CDR3 is CASSITGDSNQPQHF. For the CDR3, the DNA is TGTGCCAGCAGCATAACAGGGGACAGCAATCAGCCCCAGCATTTT. This chain uses TRBV7-2 with TRBJ1-5; 7 nucleotides align to TRBD1. Germline-derived CDR1 and CDR2 are SGHTA and FQGNSA. Unmatched junction bases numbered 5, after V lost 5 bases and J lost 1 base. CDR3 length: 15 residues.